This TCR beta chain was captured by sequencing in a study of radiation and T cells in renal cell carcinoma (dated by TCRdb to 2020 to 2022). A note on the overall study: A total of 50 or so samples underwent TCR beta sequencing, made up of roughly 26 tumors and some 27 peripheral blood samples. Across all 50 or so samples, several million unique CDR3 nucleotide sequences encoding about 2.4 million unique CDR3 amino acid sequences were identified.

V and J are truncated by 1 base and 0 bases respectively, leaving an intervening sequence of 16 bases. CDR1 and CDR2, looked up from the germline V gene, are SNHLY and FYNNEI. The CDR3, from cysteine to phenylalanine, totals 18 residues. The read is trimmed to its CDR3 DNA, 54 bases read in frame from base 1. Sample time point, as interpreted from the label and publication: tumor resected at nephrectomy. What this sample's treatment or condition label stands for: 15 Gy SBRT to primary tumor, nephrectomy 4 weeks later. Samples came from a clinical trial, in which primary renal cell carcinomas received 15 Gy stereotactic body radiation therapy followed by nephrectomy 4 weeks later. Every patient had renal cell carcinoma of clear cell pathology. Tumor processing involved mechanical dissociation, digestion with collagenase/hyaluronidase at 37 degrees C, handling in gentleMACS C tubes, and storage in liquid nitrogen. Genomic DNA for TCR sequencing was prepared using the QIAamp DNA Blood Mini Kit (Qiagen). The analyses included just those samples that passed every quality control check.

This clone showed up just a few times. Its binding antigen is unknown. Base quality data are lacking; no much larger clone is found one base away. The immunoSEQ kit was used, according to the manufacturer's recommendations, to generate TCR beta libraries from genomic DNA. To prepare the libraries, a first multiplex PCR with proprietary primers was run, followed by a second PCR that added unique barcodes, and a bead cleanup was done after each round. Each sample batch included a kit-provided positive control reaction and a negative control reaction. The final libraries underwent checking on an Agilent 4200 TapeStation D1000 ScreenTape, volumetric pooling, and quantification by qPCR. Sequencing was performed on an Illumina NextSeq500 using a MidOutput 150-cycle cartridge, with 156 Read1 cycles, 15 Index1 cycles, and the kit custom primers. The pooled library was loaded at roughly 1 pM with about 20% PhiX control spiked in. The published analysis was carried out like this. Vendor-processed data were analyzed in R, with a clonotype defined as all T cells sharing the same CDR3 nucleotide sequence. In the clone abundance analyses, frequencies in each sample were normalized to that sample's 10,000 most abundant clones. Public T cell clones, which averaged fewer than five per sample, were excluded before analysis. ImmunoMap was used for dominant motif analysis with the PAM10 matrix, a gap penalty of 30, and a homology threshold of 0.3, and any motif reaching a cumulative frequency of at least 0.01 was considered dominant. An abundance difference of at least 32-fold between compartments was the criterion for calling clonotypes tumor-enriched or baseline blood-enriched. Similarity between tumor and blood repertoires was quantified using the Baroni-Urbani and Buser coefficient, and groups were compared with two-tailed Wilcoxon tests in R. TCRdb provides this immuneACCESS table in a form limited to in-frame rearrangements. Some clones are lacking; in checked studies, under half of them reflect an unresolved V gene, and why the rest are absent is not known. V and J calls and clone size follow that table, whereas D and trimming were derived from the DNA. In this sample the table shows 15,000 to 20,000 clones, about 50% of which occur a single time. The top ten clones comprise about 12% of the sample.

Broader findings and caveats from the paper: A greater number of dominant CDR3 motifs was detected in irradiated tumors than in control tumors, and a larger share of the repertoire was occupied by these motifs in irradiated tumors than in control tumors. An increase in top tumor clonotypes in blood was observed from baseline to 2 weeks post-radiation, followed by contraction by 4 weeks, which was taken to suggest transient expansion of tumor-resident clones. Because only small tumor regions of roughly 0.9 g were available, intratumoral heterogeneity was not captured. Because pretreatment tumor biopsies were not available, the study could not determine whether clonotypes were already present within the tumor at baseline. With a single-armed trial design, the study had no way to address how radiation dose or scheduling affects the TCR repertoire. Compared with controls, irradiated tumors had higher TCR clonality, as the top 100 clonotypes made up an average of around 54% of the repertoire, versus around 45% in nephrectomy-only tumors.

Recombination linked TRBV2 to TRBJ1-5; possibly the D gene is TRBD1, per 5 matching bases. The sequence came from a man aged 45-60 years with renal cell carcinoma. Sequencing used tumor tissue, obtained from a patient whose treatment included radiotherapy and nephrectomy. The CDR3 loop reads CASSEGQEGTYSNQPQHF. DNA sequence: TGTGCCAGCAGTGAAGGGCAGGAGGGGACTTATAGCAATCAGCCCCAGCATTTT.